These T cell receptor beta chains were read from a single sample in a study of shared clonotypes between healthy human individuals. Data came from immunoSEQ multiplex PCR; TCRdb stores just in-frame clones and leaves some out. Of about 680,000 clones listed, about 90% are singletons. The sample was naive CD8+ T cells sorted from blood. The receptors were gathered from a man in his thirties or forties in good health. CDR3s include the opening cysteine and the closing phenylalanine or tryptophan. Fields, in order: CDR3 protein, CDR3 DNA, clone size, J gene, V gene, D gene. D genes are given only for firm matches. Clone size appears in some rows only: once, few, many, or a class for an expanded clone.

CATSRDLGGNEQYF,TGTGCCACCAGCAGAGATTTGGGGGGTAACGAGCAGTACTTC,.,TRBJ2-7,TRBV15,.
CASSLAQAFNQPQHF,TGTGCCAGCAGTTTAGCGCAGGCTTTCAATCAGCCCCAGCATTTT,few,TRBJ1-5,TRBV28,.
CASSPPGTEAFF,TGTGCCAGCAGCCCTCCGGGGACTGAAGCTTTCTTT,once,TRBJ1-1,TRBV7-8,.
CASSGENWREQFF,TGTGCCAGCAGTGGGGAAAATTGGCGGGAGCAGTTCTTC,.,TRBJ2-1,TRBV4-2,.
CASSLATEANEKLFF,TGTGCCAGCAGCTTAGCCACGGAGGCTAATGAAAAACTGTTTTTT,.,TRBJ1-4,TRBV7-9,.
CASSHPLAATDTQYF,TGTGCCAGCAGCCACCCCCTTGCGGCCACAGATACGCAGTATTTT,.,TRBJ2-3,TRBV11-3,.
CASRKTGGAYEKLFF,TGTGCCAGCAGAAAAACAGGGGGCGCTTATGAAAAACTGTTTTTT,.,TRBJ1-4,TRBV7-8,TRBD1
CASRTLGQGAYEQYF,TGTGCCAGCAGAACCCTCGGACAGGGGGCCTACGAGCAGTACTTC,.,TRBJ2-7,TRBV6-5,TRBD1
CASSLVVGASSYEQYF,TGCGCCAGCAGCTTGGTGGTCGGGGCCAGCTCCTACGAGCAGTACTTC,.,TRBJ2-7,TRBV5-1,.
CASSPGGNEKLFF,TGTGCCAGCTCACCAGGTGGTAATGAAAAACTGTTTTTT,.,TRBJ1-4,TRBV18,.
CASSHPQGASTEAFF,TGTGCCAGCAGCCATCCACAGGGGGCGAGCACTGAAGCTTTCTTT,.,TRBJ1-1,TRBV4-2,TRBD1
CASSLEKGKAEAFF,TGCGCCAGCAGCCTCGAAAAGGGGAAGGCTGAAGCTTTCTTT,.,TRBJ1-1,TRBV4-1,.
CASSHETSGLGTDTQYF,TGCGCCAGCAGCCATGAGACTAGCGGACTTGGCACAGATACGCAGTATTTT,.,TRBJ2-3,TRBV4-1,TRBD2
CASSIDDMGQPNTGELFF,TGTGCCAGTAGTATAGACGATATGGGACAGCCTAACACCGGGGAGCTGTTTTTT,.,TRBJ2-2,TRBV19,TRBD1
CASSAGTGTHEKLFF,TGTGCCAGCAGTGCCGGGACAGGGACGCATGAAAAACTGTTTTTT,.,TRBJ1-4,TRBV6-1,TRBD1
CASTLGGTNEKLFF,TGTGCCAGCACCCTTGGGGGAACAAATGAAAAACTGTTTTTT,.,TRBJ1-4,TRBV5-6,.
CASSQDWGGALFSELFF,TGCGCCAGCAGCCAAGATTGGGGGGGTGCCTTGTTTTCGGAACTGTTTTTT,.,TRBJ1-4,TRBV4-3,.
CASSTSTDRGGGNEQFF,TGTGCCAGCAGCACAAGCACGGACAGGGGAGGTGGCAATGAGCAGTTCTTC,.,TRBJ2-1,TRBV7-9,TRBD1
CASSTGRATEAFF,TGTGCCAGTAGTACGGGCAGGGCCACTGAAGCTTTCTTT,.,TRBJ1-1,TRBV19,.
CASSDERKGSYGYTF,TGTGCCAGCAGTGACGAGCGCAAGGGGAGCTATGGCTACACCTTC,.,TRBJ1-2,TRBV2,.
CASSEGVGFSPYNEQFF,TGTGCCAGCAGTGAAGGAGTCGGATTTAGCCCCTACAATGAGCAGTTCTTC,.,TRBJ2-1,TRBV25-1,.
CASSPVSGYTF,TGTGCCAGCTCACCAGTGAGTGGCTACACCTTC,.,TRBJ1-2,TRBV18,.
CASSQTLAGEKLGTDTQYF,TGTGCCAGCAGCCAGACGCTAGCGGGAGAGAAGTTGGGAACAGATACGCAGTATTTT,.,TRBJ2-3,TRBV27,TRBD2
CASSFTGQGDEKLFF,TGCGCCAGCAGCTTCACGGGACAGGGGGATGAAAAACTGTTTTTT,.,TRBJ1-4,TRBV5-1,TRBD1
CASSLVPDPTYEQYF,TGTGCCAGCAGCTTAGTCCCGGACCCAACCTACGAGCAGTACTTC,.,TRBJ2-7,TRBV7-9,.
CAGRKVGEGDTQYF,TGTGCCGGGAGGAAGGTGGGGGAAGGAGATACGCAGTATTTT,.,TRBJ2-3,TRBV5-4,.
CASREGYLRNNEQFF,TGTGCCAGCAGAGAGGGGTATCTCCGCAACAATGAGCAGTTCTTC,.,TRBJ2-1,TRBV2,.
CASSQDLGNTGELFF,TGCGCCAGCAGCCAAGATCTGGGGAACACCGGGGAGCTGTTTTTT,.,TRBJ2-2,TRBV4-3,.
CASSIGQNNEKLFF,TGTGCCAGCAGCATCGGACAGAATAATGAAAAACTGTTTTTT,.,TRBJ1-4,TRBV9,.
CASSTRFKETQYF,TGTGCCAGCAGCACTCGCTTTAAAGAGACCCAGTACTTC,.,TRBJ2-5,TRBV14,.
CASSVSGVTGELFF,TGTGCCAGCAGCGTTAGTGGGGTCACCGGGGAGCTGTTTTTT,.,TRBJ2-2,TRBV9,.
CASTPTDFISGANVLTF,TGTGCCAGCACCCCGACAGATTTTATCTCTGGGGCCAACGTCCTGACTTTC,.,TRBJ2-6,TRBV28,.
CASTRDLSRMDTGELFF,TGTGCCAGCACTAGAGACCTAAGCAGAATGGACACCGGGGAGCTGTTTTTT,few,TRBJ2-2,TRBV11-2,.
CASSEDTGRNQPQHF,TGTGCCAGCAGTGAAGACACGGGACGCAATCAGCCCCAGCATTTT,.,TRBJ1-5,TRBV6-1,.
CASAVDRRYNEQFF,TGTGCCAGCGCGGTAGATCGAAGATACAATGAGCAGTTCTTC,.,TRBJ2-1,TRBV6-5,.
CASSSGTSGRGTVDEQFF,TGTGCCAGCAGTTCAGGGACTAGCGGGAGGGGGACGGTGGATGAGCAGTTCTTC,.,TRBJ2-1,TRBV27,TRBD2
CASSSPTYEAISYEQYF,TGTGCCAGCAGTTCCCCGACGTATGAGGCTATATCCTACGAGCAGTACTTC,once,TRBJ2-7,TRBV28,.
CASVGRAYEQYF,TGTGCCAGCGTGGGCAGGGCCTACGAGCAGTACTTC,.,TRBJ2-7,TRBV2,.
CASSQDTSPSGSYNEQFF,TGTGCCAGCAGCCAAGATACCTCTCCTAGCGGGTCCTACAATGAGCAGTTCTTC,.,TRBJ2-1,TRBV4-2,TRBD2
CASRPDGLNQPQHF,TGTGCCAGCAGACCGGACGGGCTCAATCAGCCCCAGCATTTT,few,TRBJ1-5,TRBV7-9,.
CASSLMGPPLYNEQFF,TGTGCCAGCAGTTTAATGGGCCCTCCCCTATACAATGAGCAGTTCTTC,.,TRBJ2-1,TRBV27,.
CSVEGGGITEAFF,TGCAGCGTTGAGGGGGGAGGAATCACTGAAGCTTTCTTT,.,TRBJ1-1,TRBV29-1,.
CASSIQVGYEQYF,TGTGCCAGCAGCATACAGGTCGGGTACGAGCAGTACTTC,.,TRBJ2-7,TRBV9,.
CASSNSPGLGLETQYF,TGTGCCAGCAGCAATTCACCGGGACTAGGGTTAGAGACCCAGTACTTC,.,TRBJ2-5,TRBV7-9,TRBD2
CASSLGNQETQYF,TGTGCCAGCAGTTTAGGGAACCAAGAGACCCAGTACTTC,.,TRBJ2-5,TRBV27,.
CASSSWLDTEAFF,TGTGCCAGCAGCTCGTGGTTGGACACTGAAGCTTTCTTT,.,TRBJ1-1,TRBV7-9,.
CASSPGTSGHEQYF,TGTGCCAGCAGCCCCGGGACTAGCGGGCACGAGCAGTACTTC,.,TRBJ2-7,TRBV27,TRBD2
CASSDSAESYGYTF,TGTGCCAGCAGTGACTCGGCGGAGAGCTATGGCTACACCTTC,many,TRBJ1-2,TRBV6-4,.